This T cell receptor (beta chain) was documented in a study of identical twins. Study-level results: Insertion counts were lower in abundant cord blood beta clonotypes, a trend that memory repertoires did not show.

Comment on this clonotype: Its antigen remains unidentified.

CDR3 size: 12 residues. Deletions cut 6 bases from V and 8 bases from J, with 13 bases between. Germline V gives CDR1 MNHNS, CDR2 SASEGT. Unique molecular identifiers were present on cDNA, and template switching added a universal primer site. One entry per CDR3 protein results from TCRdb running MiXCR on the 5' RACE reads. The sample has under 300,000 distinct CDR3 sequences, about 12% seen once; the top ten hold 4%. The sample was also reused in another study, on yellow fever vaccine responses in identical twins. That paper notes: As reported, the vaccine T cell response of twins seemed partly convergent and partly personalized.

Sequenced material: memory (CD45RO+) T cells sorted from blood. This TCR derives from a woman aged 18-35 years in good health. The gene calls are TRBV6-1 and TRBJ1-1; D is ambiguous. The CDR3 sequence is CASSLGWKEAFF. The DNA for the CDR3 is TGTGCCAGCAGCCTGGGCTGGAAAGAAGCTTTCTTT.